What follows are 14 T cell receptor beta chains derived from one specimen sequenced in a study of T cells in Graves' hyperthyroidism and ophthalmopathy. Amplification yielded TCR beta CDR3 regions, with RNA transcripts as the source. The TCR CDR3 was amplified in a first-round RT-PCR using the HTBI primer set. One entry per CDR3 protein, called by TCRdb with MiXCR from the multiplex PCR reads. The data contain 250,000 to 400,000 distinct CDR3 sequences, about an eighth of them singletons. The sequencing input was blood. These receptors were collected from a woman in her 40s with Graves' ophthalmopathy.

This clonotype was picked up a small number of times. This rearrangement joins TRBV27 to TRBJ2-1, with D possibly being TRBD1 or TRBD2 (5 bases each). Trimming removed 6 bases at V and 8 bases at J, with 17 bases between. The CDR3 has 14 residues. Germline loops: CDR1 MNHEY, CDR2 SMNVEV (reference sequence). CDR3 nucleotides: TGTGCCAGCAGGTTGAGGGTCAGGGAGCATGAGCAGTTCTTC. It specifies CASRLRVREHEQFF.

This clonotype occurred many times. This chain connects TRBV6-2 or TRBV6-3 to TRBJ2-5; TRBD2 agrees at 8 bases. This CDR3 is built from 15 residues. CDR1 is MNHEY and CDR2 is SVGEGT in the germline V gene. Losses at the gene ends were 6 bases for V and 4 bases for J; bases not matched to a gene: 10. CDR3 nucleotide sequence: TGTGCCAGCAGGACAGTTCGAGCGGGAGTAGAGACCCAGTACTTC. Translation: CASRTVRAGVETQYF.

Many counts were recorded for this clonotype. The rearrangement joins TRBV7-6 to TRBJ2-3; D unclear. The CDR3 extends over 15 amino acids. The germline V gene has CDR1 SGHVS and CDR2 FNYEAQ. Trimming took off 5 bases at V and 2 bases at J, with 14 bases between the two ends. In nucleotides, the CDR3 is TGTGCCAGCAGCATCACCCGGGCCCCCACAGATACGCAGTATTTT. This gives the protein CASSITRAPTDTQYF.

Turning to this clonotype: A much larger clone sits a single nucleotide away, making a read error possible. The chain carries TRBV6-1 and TRBJ2-4; 12 bases line up with TRBD2. Germline loops: CDR1 MNHNS, CDR2 SASEGT. Trimming removed 2 bases from V and 5 bases from J; junction bases left unmatched: 10. This CDR3 has 18 residues. The CDR3 loop is CASSESSGGAWAENIQYF. The CDR3 DNA sequence: TGTGCCAGCAGTGAATCTAGCGGGGGGGCCTGGGCCGAAAACATTCAGTACTTC.

The V and J genes are TRBV2 and TRBJ1-2; TRBD1 is a possible D gene (5 bases). The V gene's germline CDR1 is SNHLY and CDR2 FYNNEI. The CDR3 length is 15 residues. V was pared by 5 bases and J by 4 bases, with 17 bases between. For the CDR3, the DNA is TGTGCCAGCAGTCAGGGCCCCAACCCGTTCTATGGCTACACCTTC. Encoded protein: CASSQGPNPFYGYTF. Full variable domain (missing parts from reference TRBV2 and TRBJ1-2): EPEVTQTPSHQVTQMGQEVILRCVPISNHLYFYWYRQILGQKVEFLVSFYNNEISEKSEIFDDQFSVERPDGSNFTLKIRSTKLEDSAMYFCASSQGPNPFYGYTFGSGTRLTVV.

This clonotype was detected many times. The CDR3 DNA is TGCGCCAGCAGTGAGTCAGGGTGGGAAGGCACTGAAGCTTTCTTT. Translation gives CASSESGWEGTEAFF. This sequence joins TRBV10-2 and TRBJ1-1; D is unresolved. Trimming removed 0 bases from V and 4 bases from J, with 12 bases in between. Germline V gives CDR1 WSHSY, CDR2 SAAADI. This CDR3 is 15 amino acids long.

There are many counts of this clonotype. The chain is built from TRBV10-2 and TRBJ1-3; TRBD1 is a possible D gene (5 bases). Germline V lookup: CDR1 WSHSY, CDR2 SAAADI. V was clipped by 7 bases and J by 1 base, with 17 bases between them. This CDR3 has 16 residues. The CDR3: CASIGSGDSSGNTIYF. CDR3 nucleotide sequence: TGCGCCAGCATCGGGAGCGGTGACAGTTCTGGAAACACCATATATTTT.

This clonotype was found many times. J is TRBJ2-2 and V is TRBV2, with 11 bases matching TRBD2. CDR3 length equals 15 residues. CDR1 and CDR2 (germline): SNHLY, FYNNEI. With V trimmed by 7 bases and J by 2 bases, 3 bases remained unmatched. The CDR3, as DNA: TGTGCCAGCAAAAGACTAGCGGGAAACACCGGGGAGCTGTTTTTT. Translating gives CASKRLAGNTGELFF.

This clonotype was found many times. The chain links TRBV6-1 to TRBJ2-1; unclear D gene. This CDR3 is 14 amino acids long. Germline assignment: CDR1 MNHNS and CDR2 SASEGT. Trimming pared 7 bases from V and 4 bases from J, leaving 14 bases between. The CDR3 is CASKGSISYNEQFF. The DNA for the CDR3 is TGTGCCAGCAAGGGATCCATTTCATACAATGAGCAGTTCTTC.

There are many counts of this clonotype. The rearrangement joins TRBV11-2 to TRBJ1-2; 7 nucleotides match TRBD1. J gave up 4 bases and V 1 base, and 9 bases lay outside the gene matches. The V gene's germline CDR1 is SGHAT and CDR2 FQNNGV. The CDR3 totals 16 residues. The CDR3 loop reads CASSLVGGRGGYGYTF. CDR3 nucleotide sequence: TGTGCCAGCAGCTTAGTCGGGGGCAGGGGGGGCTATGGCTACACCTTC.

This clonotype was counted ten times or more. The chain uses TRBV12-3 or TRBV12-4 and TRBJ2-5; D is ambiguous. This CDR3 has 13 amino acids. V was clipped by 3 bases and J by 4 bases, with 9 bases between them. CDR3 loop: CASSFSIRETQYF. The DNA of the CDR3 is TGTGCCAGCAGTTTTTCTATCCGAGAGACCCAGTACTTC.

A few counts support this clonotype. CDR3 amino acids: CASSVESSVWGAEQYF. CDR3 DNA sequence: TGTGCCAGCAGCGTAGAATCGAGCGTCTGGGGGGCCGAGCAGTACTTC. The chain carries TRBV9 and TRBJ2-7; tentatively, D is TRBD1 or TRBD2 (6 bases each). Trimming pared 0 bases from V and 6 bases from J, leaving 19 bases between. The germline V gene encodes CDR1 SGDLS and CDR2 YYNGEE. This CDR3 comprises 16 residues.

The table lists this clonotype with a few counts. This chain joins TRBV20-1 and TRBJ2-7; 12 bases line up with TRBD1. The V and J ends lost 2 bases and 2 bases, in that order; junction bases with no gene match: 4. Germline V gene sequence: CDR1 DFQATT, CDR2 SNEGSKA (reference sequence). The CDR3 contains 15 residues. The CDR3 region is CSARSGQGAPYEQYF. DNA of the CDR3: TGCAGTGCTAGATCGGGACAGGGGGCCCCCTACGAGCAGTACTTC.

V is TRBV12-5 and J is TRBJ2-1, with TRBD1 identical over 11 bases. J was trimmed by 10 bases and V by 1 base; bases with no gene match: 3. Per germline, CDR1 LGHNT and CDR2 FRNRAP. This CDR3 contains 14 residues. CDR3 sequence reads: CASGLGTGGDEQFF. In DNA, the CDR3 is TGTGCTAGTGGTTTGGGGACAGGGGGCGACGAGCAGTTCTTC.